Given below is one T cell receptor beta chain in context. The data derive from a study of T cell changes during pregnancy in multiple sclerosis. CDR1 and CDR2 (germline): SGHRS, YFSETQ. CDR3 length: 16 amino acids. Between the trimmed V and J ends, which lost 3 bases and 7 bases, there was a span of 20 bases. The method was immunoSEQ multiplex PCR; TCRdb's version includes in-frame clones alone and lacks a portion of them. This sample has fewer than 55,000 clones, with roughly nine tenths found just once. This TCR was sampled from a female donor in good health, enrolled as a control in a pregnancy study. The chain employs TRBV5-1 and TRBJ2-1; tentative D call: TRBD2 (5 bases). Specimen: peripheral blood, collected in the second trimester of pregnancy. CDR3: CASSSPQRTPKNEQFF. The CDR3 DNA is TGCGCCAGCAGCTCCCCACAACGGACTCCGAAGAATGAGCAGTTCTTC.